Listed below are T cell receptor beta chains from one sample, sequenced in a study of T cell responses to AZD1222 COVID-19 vaccine. Assay: immunoSEQ multiplex PCR; the TCRdb copy retains only in-frame clones and omits some. The sample yields 70,000 to 95,000 clones, roughly 84% seen once. The material sequenced was peripheral blood, taken 28 days after the second AZD1222 dose. These receptors were taken from an adult who received the AZD1222 COVID-19 vaccine. Both conserved end residues are part of each CDR3. A D gene is named only where the DNA matches it firmly. Size is stated for part of the rows, as once, few or many counts, or as a class when the clone is expanded.

CDR3 length,clone size,V gene,D gene,J gene,CDR3 protein,CDR3 DNA
14,.,TRBV19,TRBD1,TRBJ2-7,CASSPGQGAYEQYF,TGTGCCAGTAGTCCCGGACAGGGAGCCTACGAGCAGTACTTC
16,.,TRBV27,.,TRBJ1-1,CASSFQGYERGTEAFF,TGTGCCAGCAGTTTCCAGGGGTATGAGAGGGGCACTGAAGCTTTCTTT
16,.,TRBV18,.,TRBJ1-5,CASSPVPDTSNQPQHF,TGTGCCAGCTCACCAGTTCCAGACACTAGCAATCAGCCCCAGCATTTT
16,few,TRBV28,.,TRBJ1-3,CASSGEQGPSGNTIYF,TGTGCCAGCAGCGGGGAACAGGGCCCCTCTGGAAACACCATATATTTT
18,.,TRBV27,.,TRBJ2-1,CASSPRVPDGPSYNEQFF,TGTGCCAGCAGTCCACGCGTGCCGGATGGCCCTTCCTACAATGAGCAGTTCTTC
14,.,TRBV6-5,.,TRBJ2-5,CASSLGGMGETQYF,TGTGCCAGCAGTCTAGGGGGTATGGGAGAGACCCAGTACTTC
15,.,TRBV2,TRBD2,TRBJ2-3,CASSQVGTTTDTQYF,TGTGCCAGCAGCCAGGTGGGGACTACTACAGATACGCAGTATTTT
14,.,TRBV6-2/TRBV6-3,.,TRBJ1-2,CASTPSGRFYGYTF,TGTGCCAGCACCCCATCGGGACGGTTCTATGGCTACACCTTC
15,.,TRBV28,.,TRBJ1-1,CASPDSTGLNTEAFF,TGTGCCAGCCCCGATAGCACAGGCCTGAACACTGAAGCTTTCTTT
13,once,TRBV4-2,.,TRBJ2-1,CASRQAPNNEQFF,TGTGCCAGCCGACAGGCCCCCAACAATGAGCAGTTCTTC
15,.,TRBV28,.,TRBJ2-7,CASSAGLASSYEQYF,TGTGCCAGCAGCGCTGGGCTGGCGAGCTCCTACGAGCAGTACTTC
15,.,TRBV11-3,TRBD1,TRBJ1-1,CASSLNGQGGTEAFF,TGTGCCAGCAGCTTAAATGGACAGGGGGGCACTGAAGCTTTCTTT
14,.,TRBV6-5,.,TRBJ2-3,CASRPGFETDTQYF,TGTGCCAGCAGACCAGGGTTTGAGACAGATACGCAGTATTTT
15,.,TRBV7-2,.,TRBJ2-1,CASSLGLGGMNEQFF,TGTGCCAGCAGCCTCGGACTGGGAGGAATGAATGAGCAGTTCTTC
14,.,TRBV30,TRBD1,TRBJ1-1,CAWSRRQGDAEAFF,TGTGCCTGGAGTAGGAGACAGGGGGACGCTGAAGCTTTCTTT
17,few,TRBV10-3,TRBD1,TRBJ1-5,CAISKGQGAYSNQPQHF,TGTGCCATCAGTAAGGGACAGGGGGCCTATAGCAATCAGCCCCAGCATTTT
13,.,TRBV5-5,.,TRBJ2-4,CASEGVPGTIQYF,TGTGCCAGCGAGGGCGTCCCTGGGACCATTCAGTACTTC
12,.,TRBV6-5,.,TRBJ1-2,CASSTIPYGYTF,TGTGCCAGCAGTACTATACCCTATGGCTACACCTTC
14,.,TRBV6-5,.,TRBJ2-2,CASSQQGNTGELFF,TGTGCCAGCAGCCAACAGGGGAACACCGGGGAGCTGTTTTTT
15,.,TRBV30,.,TRBJ1-2,CACRSFFRSGYGYTF,TGTGCCTGCCGGTCCTTTTTCCGGTCGGGCTATGGCTACACCTTC
14,.,TRBV18,TRBD1,TRBJ2-7,CASSPSGGSYEQYF,TGTGCCAGCTCACCATCAGGGGGCTCATACGAGCAGTACTTC
14,.,TRBV4-1,.,TRBJ2-1,CASSHPGGGNEQFF,TGCGCCAGCAGCCACCCCGGTGGCGGCAATGAGCAGTTCTTC
13,.,TRBV3-1/TRBV3-2,.,TRBJ1-3,CASSQDRTNTIYF,TGTGCCAGCAGCCAAGACAGGACAAACACCATATATTTT
15,.,TRBV3-1/TRBV3-2,TRBD2,TRBJ2-2,CASSPGTSHTGELFF,TGTGCCAGCAGCCCCGGGACTAGCCACACCGGGGAGCTGTTTTTT
10,.,TRBV19,.,TRBJ2-7,CASPAFEQYF,TGTGCCAGCCCGGCTTTCGAGCAGTACTTC
13,.,TRBV6-5,.,TRBJ1-1,CASSPPRATEAFF,TGTGCCAGCAGCCCCCCCCGGGCCACTGAAGCTTTCTTT
12,few,TRBV20-1,.,TRBJ2-1,CSASYRDNEQFF,TGCAGTGCTAGTTACAGGGACAATGAGCAGTTCTTC
16,.,TRBV5-1,TRBD2,TRBJ2-3,CASSLGHSGGSDTQYF,TGCGCCAGCAGCTTGGGTCATAGCGGGGGGTCAGATACGCAGTATTTT
13,.,TRBV10-3,.,TRBJ2-7,CAIRGDTTYEQYF,TGTGCCATCAGGGGGGACACCACCTACGAGCAGTACTTC
15,.,TRBV28,.,TRBJ2-7,CASSPSRDRSYEQYF,TGTGCCAGCAGCCCCTCCCGGGACCGCTCCTACGAGCAGTACTTC
13,.,TRBV28,TRBD1,TRBJ1-1,CASSLPGQGSSFF,TGTGCCAGCAGTCTGCCGGGACAGGGGAGTTCTTTCTTT
14,.,TRBV7-2,.,TRBJ2-2,CASSVDSNTGELFF,TGTGCCAGCAGCGTCGACAGTAACACCGGGGAGCTGTTTTTT
12,few,TRBV19,.,TRBJ1-5,CASSSHHQPQHF,TGTGCCAGTAGTTCCCACCATCAGCCCCAGCATTTT
14,once,TRBV2,TRBD2,TRBJ2-5,CASSLSSGQETQYF,TGTGCCAGCAGTCTATCTAGCGGACAAGAGACCCAGTACTTC
14,.,TRBV28,.,TRBJ1-5,CAIRRAIGNQPQHF,TGTGCCATCCGGCGGGCGATCGGCAATCAGCCCCAGCATTTT
17,.,TRBV6-2/TRBV6-3,TRBD2,TRBJ2-7,CASSLGLAGLYSYEQYF,TGTGCCAGCAGTTTGGGTCTAGCGGGACTCTATTCCTACGAGCAGTACTTC
17,.,TRBV28,.,TRBJ1-3,CASSLNFGRISGNTIYF,TGTGCCAGCAGTTTAAATTTTGGCCGAATCTCTGGAAACACCATATATTTT
14,.,TRBV19,.,TRBJ1-3,CASTDSSSGNTIYF,TGTGCCAGTACGGACAGTTCCAGCGGAAACACCATATATTTT
13,.,TRBV2,TRBD1,TRBJ1-5,CASATGRAQPQHF,TGTGCCAGTGCGACAGGGCGGGCTCAGCCCCAGCATTTT
13,.,TRBV7-7,.,TRBJ1-5,CATARGVNQPQHF,TGTGCCACCGCCCGGGGGGTCAATCAGCCCCAGCATTTT
11,few,TRBV28,.,TRBJ2-7,CASSISYEQYF,TGTGCCAGCAGTATTTCCTACGAGCAGTACTTC
17,.,TRBV18,.,TRBJ1-1,CASSLSGTGPMNTEAFF,TGTGCCAGCTCACTCTCTGGAACAGGCCCCATGAACACTGAAGCTTTCTTT
16,.,TRBV6-2/TRBV6-3,.,TRBJ2-6,CASSYSGPSGANVLTF,TGTGCCAGCAGTTACTCGGGGCCGTCTGGGGCCAACGTCCTGACTTTC
11,.,TRBV7-3,.,TRBJ2-3,CASSLDHTQYF,TGTGCCAGCAGCTTAGATCATACGCAGTATTTT
16,.,TRBV2,TRBD1,TRBJ2-5,CASSQRDRGLKETQYF,TGTGCCAGCAGCCAGCGGGACAGGGGGCTCAAGGAGACCCAGTACTTC
15,.,TRBV7-2,.,TRBJ2-6,CASSDQVAGANVLTF,TGTGCCAGCAGCGACCAGGTTGCTGGGGCCAACGTCCTGACTTTC
16,.,TRBV7-6,.,TRBJ2-6,CASSLARTTGANVLTF,TGTGCCAGCAGCTTAGCGCGCACAACCGGGGCCAACGTCCTGACTTTC
12,.,TRBV18,.,TRBJ1-1,CASSPYKAEAFF,TGTGCCAGCTCACCATATAAAGCCGAAGCTTTCTTT
18,few,TRBV6-1,.,TRBJ2-4,CASSEFVRDSLAKNIQYF,TGTGCCAGCAGTGAGTTCGTGAGGGATTCTCTAGCCAAAAACATTCAGTACTTC
12,once,TRBV10-1,.,TRBJ1-3,CASSGGGNTIYF,TGCGCCAGCAGTGGAGGAGGAAACACCATATATTTT
14,.,TRBV28,.,TRBJ1-2,CASSLGGIPYGYTF,TGTGCCAGCAGTTTAGGGGGGATCCCCTATGGCTACACCTTC
14,.,TRBV2,.,TRBJ2-5,CASNLGVMGETQYF,TGTGCCAGCAACCTGGGGGTAATGGGAGAGACCCAGTACTTC
13,few,TRBV9,.,TRBJ1-5,CASSEGPLGAQHF,TGTGCCAGCAGCGAGGGCCCTCTCGGGGCCCAGCATTTT
11,.,TRBV21-1,.,TRBJ2-7,CASSGGYEQYF,TGTGCCAGCAGCGGCGGTTACGAGCAGTACTTC
18,.,TRBV4-2,TRBD2,TRBJ2-7,CASSQDTSGSTVWYEQYF,TGTGCCAGCAGCCAGGACACTAGCGGGAGTACGGTCTGGTACGAGCAGTACTTC